A single sample gave rise to the 9 T cell receptor beta chains below, sequenced in a study of T cell responses to AZD1222 COVID-19 vaccine. TCRdb keeps only in-frame clones here, not all; method: immunoSEQ multiplex PCR. This sample yields roughly 130,000 clones, of which about 82% are seen a single time; roughly an eighth belongs to the top ten. The sample in question was peripheral blood, obtained on day 0 of AZD1222 vaccination. The receptors were gathered from an adult in good health.

Remarks on this clone: This sample also contains other DNA sequences that code for the same CDR3. The chain carries TRBV9 and TRBJ2-7; 11 bases match TRBD1. This CDR3 has 14 amino acids. Germline V lookup: CDR1 SGDLS, CDR2 YYNGEE. Trimming at V came to 4 bases and at J to 3 bases, leaving 3 bases not matched to a gene. CDR3 DNA: TGTGCCAGCAGCCGGACAGGGGGCTTCTACGAGCAGTACTTC. Amino acid sequence: CASSRTGGFYEQYF.

The V gene is TRBV18, the J gene TRBJ1-2; 9 nucleotides align to TRBD1. CDR3 length: 15 amino acids. The trim removed 3 bases at V and 1 base at J, leaving 3 bases unmatched. CDR1 is KGHSH, CDR2 LQKENI, per germline. This CDR3 is CASSPGQGDNYGYTF. The CDR3 coding sequence is TGTGCCAGCTCACCGGGACAGGGAGATAACTATGGCTACACCTTC.

The chain carries TRBV4-1 and TRBJ2-5; TRBD2 matches 8 bases. The CDR3 is 22 amino acids. CDR1 MGHRA and CDR2 YSYEKL come from the germline V gene. With 4 bases clipped from V and 1 base from J, the junction kept 26 bases outside the gene matches. The CDR3 nucleotides are TGCGCCAGCAGCCCTTCCGGGGGGGGTTCTCTGCCGGTTCGTAAGGCCCAAGAGACCCAGTACTTC. Translating gives CASSPSGGGSLPVRKAQETQYF.

Regarding this clone: Germline is not matched at one junction end, which may reflect a read error. CDR3 residues: CAWRKGQGSNF. CDR3 DNA sequence: TGTGCCTGGAGAAAAGGACAGGGTAGTAACTTC. The rearrangement links TRBV30 to TRBJ2-5; 8 nucleotides align to TRBD1. The V gene's germline CDR1 is GTSNPN and CDR2 SVGIG (reference sequence). The CDR3 sequence is 11 residues long.

V is TRBV6-4 and J is TRBJ1-6, with unresolved D. Germline lookup yields CDR1 MRHNA and CDR2 SNTAGT. There are 15 residues in the CDR3. The V and J ends lost 3 bases and 8 bases respectively, with 14 bases between them. CDR3 nucleotides: TGTGCCAGCAGTGAGGGGTCATCGCGAGATTCACCCCTCCACTTT. Translating gives CASSEGSSRDSPLHF.

To note about this clone: Other DNA sequences within the sample encode an identical CDR3. The rearrangement joins TRBV7-3 to TRBJ1-1; D gene uncertain. The V end was cut by 3 bases, the J end by 1 base, with 6 bases between. The CDR3 has 13 residues. Germline V gene sequence: CDR1 SGHTA, CDR2 FQGTGA. DNA of the CDR3: TGTGCCAGCAGCTTCTCAAGGAACACTGAAGCTTTCTTT. Its translation is CASSFSRNTEAFF.

V and J are TRBV9 and TRBJ2-5, with D uncertain. Per germline, CDR1 SGDLS and CDR2 YYNGEE. This CDR3 is 10 amino acids long. CDR3 sequence (DNA): TGTGTCGTAGTCCAAGAGACCCAGTACTTC. Protein: CVVVQETQYF.

In this sample, this clone turned up a few times. The chain joins TRBV19 to TRBJ1-6; D is possibly TRBD1 (6 bases). Germline assignment: CDR1 LNHDA and CDR2 SQIVND (reference sequence). This CDR3 has 14 amino acids. Trimming took 5 bases from V and 8 from J, leaving 13 bases between them. CDR3 in DNA: TGTGCCAGTAGTGTACAGGGTGGAGATTCACCCCTCCACTTT. Protein: CASSVQGGDSPLHF. Full variable domain (missing parts from reference TRBV19 and TRBJ1-6): DGGITQSPKYLFRKEGQNVTLSCEQNLNHDAMYWYRQDPGQGLRLIYYSQIVNDFQKGDIAEGYSVSREKKESFPLTVTSAQKNPTAFYLCASSVQGGDSPLHFGNGTRLTVT.

The chain combines TRBV5-6 with TRBJ2-1; 9 bases map to TRBD1. CDR3 length: 15 amino acids. With V trimmed by 4 bases and J by 2 bases, 4 bases remained unmatched. Per germline, CDR1 SGHDT and CDR2 YYEEEE. CDR3 nucleotide sequence: TGTGCCAGCAGCCGCGGACAGGGGACCTACAATGAGCAGTTCTTC. Its protein is CASSRGQGTYNEQFF.